This T cell receptor (beta chain) is from a study of cytomegalovirus exposure and HLA in healthy donors. As for the study in general: A subsequent analysis reported that the 100 to 150 validation repertoires were produced on the same platform that had also been used for the 666 first-cohort repertoires.

Sequencing used immunoSEQ multiplex PCR; TCRdb keeps in-frame clones, though not all of them. The data contain about 170,000 clones, roughly 90% of them seen just once; the ten biggest clones take up under 13%. As regards this clone: What it binds is not known.

While the first cohort had some 700 subjects, the donors belonged to the separate validation cohort of fewer than 150 subjects. The study's findings and limits: With high specificity and sensitivity, the classifier reportedly diagnosed cytomegalovirus status. Overall, around 150 TCR beta chains were annotated as cytomegalovirus-associated.

Sequenced: PBMCs. The receptor was derived from a woman aged 18 to 35 in good health and CMV-seropositive.

The DNA for the CDR3 is TGTGCCAGCAGTTTACCGGGAGGCCCCAATGAGCAGTTCTTC. Its protein product is CASSLPGGPNEQFF. V gene TRBV27 combines with J gene TRBJ2-1, with 7 bases matching TRBD2. CDR3 size: 14 residues. Trimming took 2 bases from V and 6 from J; bases not matched to a gene: 4. In germline, CDR1 is MNHEY, CDR2 SMNVEV (reference sequence).